Shown below are 16 T cell receptor beta chains from a single sample sequenced in a study of tissue T cells after allogeneic stem cell transplantation. The table came from immunoSEQ multiplex PCR; TCRdb's copy has only in-frame clones and leaves some out. The data show approximately 47,000 clones, with about 73% seen just once and about 0.7% held by the top ten. Sequenced material: sorted cells pooled from one or two spleens. The receptors originated from a pool of C57BL/6 mice in good health.

This clone has just a few counts. Mouse gene names apply. Coverage ceases 1 residue before the CDR3 finishes, and the germline J gene fills in the end. The rearrangement joins TRBV2 to TRBJ1-3; no clear D gene. CDR3 length: 16 residues. Trimming shortened V by 0 bases and J by 0 bases, and 9 bases separated the two germline ends. CDR1 is LGHNA and CDR2 is YSYQKL in the germline V gene. The DNA read from the CDR3 is TGTGCCAGCAGCCAAGATATCAGATCTTCTGGAAATACGCTCTAT. It is translated as CASSQDIRSSGNTLY. The complete CDR3 protein is CASSQDIRSSGNTLYF. The variable domain in full, with the rest retrieved from reference TRBV2 and TRBJ1-3, is DPKIIQKPKYLVAVTGSEKILICEQYLGHNAMYWYRQSAKKPLEFMFSYSYQKLMDNQTASSRFQPQSSKKNHLDLQITALKPDDSATYFCASSQDIRSSGNTLYFGEGSRLIVV.

As regards this clone: Gene names and germline refer to mouse. The CDR3 end is not reached by the read, which stops 1 residue before it; the germline J gene fills it in. V and J are TRBV13-2 and TRBJ1-1; D is undetermined. V dropped 3 bases and J dropped 5 bases, with 5 bases sitting between them. Germline CDR1 and CDR2: NNHNN and SYGAGS (reference sequence). The CDR3 covers 11 residues. This chain's CDR3 is CASGGETEVFF. CDR3 bases read: TGTGCCAGCGGTGGCGAGACAGAAGTCTTC.

As concerns this clone: Germline and genes here are mouse. The read is 1 residue too short to cover the CDR3 end, so that end is filled in from the germline J gene. V usage is TRBV24 and J usage is TRBJ1-4; the D is unclear. CDR1 is KGHTA and CDR2 is FRNEEI in the germline V gene. The CDR3 runs to 16 residues. The V and J ends lost 1 base and 3 bases respectively, with 12 bases between them. The CDR3 is CASSLFWNSPNERLFF. Incomplete CDR3 DNA: TGTGCCAGCAGTCTGTTCTGGAACAGCCCCAACGAAAGATTATTT.

The sample holds a few counts of this clone. Any gene name here is a mouse gene name. Read coverage stops 1 residue before the CDR3 terminus; the germline J gene supplies the remainder. Other DNA sequences from this sample encode an identical CDR3 as well. J is TRBJ2-7 and V is TRBV1; 10 bases map to TRBD2. Germline V gives CDR1 NSQYPW, CDR2 LRSPGD (reference sequence). CDR3 length equals 14 residues. Germline trimming cut 3 bases from V and 4 bases from J; bases unmatched to any gene: 3. CDR3: CTCSAGDWGYEQYF. CDR3 DNA (partial): TGCACCTGCAGTGCTGGGGACTGGGGATATGAACAGTAC. The entire variable domain, with the rest obtained from reference TRBV1 and TRBJ2-7, is as follows: VTLLEQNPRWRLVPRGQAVNLRCILKNSQYPWMSWYQQDLQKQLQWLFTLRSPGDKEVKSLPGADYLATRVTDTELRLQVANMSQGRTLYCTCSAGDWGYEQYFGPGTRLTVL.

This clone came up a few times. Gene names and germline refer to mouse. The CDR3 bases that were read are TGTGCCAGCAGCCAAGATGACAAGTCCAACGAAAGATTATTT. It translates to CASSQDDKSNERLF. The entire CDR3 protein reads CASSQDDKSNERLFF. The chain recombines TRBV2 with TRBJ1-4; the D is unclear. The CDR3 is cut off 1 residue early in the read; its end comes from the germline J gene. CDR1 and CDR2 from the germline V gene are LGHNA and YSYQKL. The CDR3 is made up of 15 amino acids. V lost 0 bases and J 2 bases, leaving 7 bases between the germline ends.

With regard to this clone: Mouse names are used for the genes. The read finishes 1 residue shy of the CDR3 end, and the germline J gene is used to complete it. The J gene is TRBJ2-7, the V gene TRBV1, with D perhaps TRBD1 (6 bases). From germline, CDR1 is NSQYPW and CDR2 LRSPGD (reference sequence). Deletions cut 5 bases from V and 0 bases from J, with 8 bases between. The CDR3 is 13 amino acids. The CDR3 bases that were read are TGCACCTGCAGTTCGGGACACTCCTATGAACAGTAC. Translation gives CTCSSGHSYEQY. The entire CDR3 protein reads CTCSSGHSYEQYF.

This clone has more than one count but fewer than ten. Germline and genes: mouse. The read is 1 residue too short to cover the CDR3 end, so that end is filled in from the germline J gene. The V call is TRBV16, the J call TRBJ2-7; tentatively, D is TRBD1 (7 bases). Deletions cut 0 bases from V and 4 bases from J, with 10 bases between. Germline V CDR1 and CDR2: SGHSA, FRNQAP. The CDR3 covers 14 residues. Partial CDR3 DNA: TGTGCAAGCAGCTTAGAAGGGGGCCCTTATGAACAGTAC. Its protein is CASSLEGGPYEQY. The complete CDR3 protein is CASSLEGGPYEQYF.

A note on this clone: Mouse gene names apply. The sequenced fragment ends 1 residue before the CDR3 boundary, so the rest is inferred from the germline J gene. The rearrangement uses TRBV1 and TRBJ1-4, with 8 bases identical to TRBD1. The junction had 5 bases not matched to a gene; V was cut back by 3 bases and J by 2 bases. CDR1 is NSQYPW and CDR2 is LRSPGD in the germline V gene (reference sequence). The CDR3 sequence is 16 residues long. The sequenced part of the CDR3 DNA is TGCACCTGCAGTGCTCCACACAGGGGGTCCAACGAAAGATTATTT. The encoded protein is CTCSAPHRGSNERLF. The CDR3, in full, reads CTCSAPHRGSNERLFF.

Points on this clone: All gene names here are mouse names. The CDR3 end is not reached by the read, which stops 1 residue before it; the germline J gene fills it in. The chain couples TRBV13-1 to TRBJ2-3, with D possibly TRBD1 on 5 matching bases. The germline V gene encodes CDR1 NSHNY and CDR2 SYGAGN. The CDR3 runs to 15 residues. V gave up 2 bases and J gave up 3 bases, with 13 bases separating them. CDR3 DNA (partial): TGTGCCAGCAGTGAGCCCAGGGTGGGAGCAGAAACGCTGTAT. Residues: CASSEPRVGAETLY. The whole CDR3 sequence reads CASSEPRVGAETLYF.

On this clone: Germline and genes: mouse. The CDR3 goes on 1 residue after the read ends, and that part is filled in from the germline J gene. This chain links TRBV2 with TRBJ1-6; unclear D gene. TRBJ1-6 is labeled an ORF, and its function is uncertain. The germline gives CDR1 LGHNA, CDR2 YSYQKL. Trimming removed 0 bases from V and 7 bases from J, with 4 bases in between. This CDR3 region has 13 residues. Here the CDR3 reads CASSQDRNSPLYF. The part of the CDR3 DNA that was read is TGTGCCAGCAGCCAAGATCGCAATTCGCCCCTCTAC.

This clone was seen only a few times. Gene names follow the mouse nomenclature. Read data end 1 residue before the CDR3 end; the end is taken from the germline J gene. The chain carries TRBV12-2 and TRBJ1-2, with 10 bases fitting TRBD1. CDR1 and CDR2 from the germline V gene are SGHLS and HYDKME. Losses at the gene ends were 2 bases for V and 1 base for J; bases not matched to a gene: 3. The CDR3 runs 15 residues. The CDR3 region is CASSPGTGVNSDYTF. The part of the CDR3 DNA that was read is TGTGCCAGCTCTCCCGGGACAGGGGTAAACTCCGACTACACC. Using reference TRBV12-2 and TRBJ1-2 for the parts outside the CDR3, the full variable domain is NSGVVQSPRYIIKGKGERSILKCIPISGHLSVAWYQQTQGQELKFFIQHYDKMERDKGNLPSRFSVQQFDDYHSEMNMSALELEDSAVYFCASSPGTGVNSDYTFGSGTRLLVI.

Regarding this clone: Mouse gene names apply. The read is 1 residue too short to cover the CDR3 end, so that end is filled in from the germline J gene. J is TRBJ1-6 and V is TRBV2, with D unresolved. TRBJ1-6 is treated as an ORF (open reading frame) with a function not yet certain. The CDR3 contains 16 residues. Trimming pared 0 bases from V and 0 bases from J, leaving 6 bases between. Germline CDR1 reads LGHNA; CDR2 reads YSYQKL. The sequenced part of the CDR3 DNA is TGTGCCAGCAGCCAAGATTCTGTTTCCTATAATTCGCCCCTCTAC. Amino acids: CASSQDSVSYNSPLY. The whole CDR3 protein is CASSQDSVSYNSPLYF.

This clone was recorded only once. Mouse gene names and germline throughout. The read finishes 1 residue shy of the CDR3 end, and the germline J gene is used to complete it. Other nucleotide sequences from this sample produce the same CDR3. The V call is TRBV26, the J call TRBJ1-1; the match to TRBD1 covers 8 bases. The junction had 2 bases not matched to a gene; V was cut back by 5 bases and J by 0 bases. Per the germline V gene, CDR1 is KGHPV and CDR2 is FQNQEV (reference sequence). There are 14 residues in the CDR3. CDR3 bases read: TGTGCCAGCAGTAGGGGACAGGCAAACACAGAAGTCTTC. Amino acids: CASSRGQANTEVF. The entire CDR3 protein is CASSRGQANTEVFF.

Comments on this clone: Gene names follow the mouse nomenclature. The read stops 1 residue short of the end of the CDR3; the missing end is completed from the germline J gene. V gene TRBV13-2 combines with J gene TRBJ1-2; D is perhaps TRBD1 (6 bases). Per the germline V gene, CDR1 is NNHNN and CDR2 is SYGAGS (reference sequence). Trimming shortened V by 5 bases and J by 0 bases, and 11 bases separated the two germline ends. The CDR3 covers 14 residues. CDR3 in amino acids: CASGGGQTNSDYTF. CDR3 bases read: TGTGCCAGCGGCGGGGGACAAACAAACTCCGACTACACC.

A note on this clone: Each gene name is a mouse one. The sequenced fragment ends 1 residue before the CDR3 boundary, so the rest is inferred from the germline J gene. This rearrangement joins TRBV12-2 to TRBJ1-1; maybe TRBD1 (6 bases). Looked up from germline, CDR1 is SGHLS and CDR2 is HYDKME. The V end was cut by 0 bases, the J end by 4 bases, with 14 bases between. The CDR3 is made up of 15 amino acids. CDR3 DNA, as far as it was read: TGTGCCAGCTCTCTCGAAGGCAGGGGAGGCACAGAAGTCTTC. This codes for CASSLEGRGGTEVF. The complete CDR3 protein is CASSLEGRGGTEVFF.

This clone was detected a few times. Here the gene names and germline are mouse. The CDR3 extends 1 residue past the end of the read, so its final part is completed from the germline J gene. In the same sample, other DNA sequences code for this CDR3. The gene calls are TRBV19 and TRBJ2-7; 8 bases match TRBD2. CDR3 length: 14 residues. Germline V gene data show CDR1 as FNHDT and CDR2 as SITEND (reference sequence). J was trimmed by 4 bases and V by 0 bases; bases with no gene match: 3. Incomplete CDR3 DNA: TGTGCCAGCAGTATAGGCACTGGGGGTTATGAACAGTAC. It specifies CASSIGTGGYEQY. The complete CDR3 reads CASSIGTGGYEQYF.